These T cell receptor beta chains were read from a single sample in a study of blood T cell repertoires in COVID-19. Method: immunoSEQ multiplex PCR; TCRdb's copy keeps in-frame clones and lacks some. The data contain roughly 51,000 clones, around 86% of them singletons. The sample was peripheral blood. The source is a man in his forties or fifties with active COVID-19. The CDR3 runs from the conserved cysteine through the conserved F or W. The order of the fields is clone size, J gene, V gene, D gene, CDR3 protein, CDR3 DNA. A D gene is named only where the DNA matches it firmly. The size field is filled for only some rows; it gives once, few, many or a size class.

. TRBJ2-7 TRBV3-1/TRBV3-2 TRBD1 CASSHRDRRPYEQYF TGTGCCAGCAGCCACCGGGACAGGAGGCCCTACGAGCAGTACTTC
. TRBJ2-2 TRBV5-1 TRBD1 CASSWTGMGTGELFF TGCGCCAGCAGCTGGACAGGGATGGGCACCGGGGAGCTGTTTTTT
. TRBJ1-1 TRBV18 . CASSLRGIEAFF TGTGCCAGCTCTCTCCGGGGAATTGAAGCTTTCTTT
. TRBJ2-2 TRBV4-3 . CASSQVQKNTGELFF TGCGCCAGCAGCCAGGTACAGAAAAACACCGGGGAGCTGTTTTTT
once TRBJ2-3 TRBV14 TRBD2 CASSQVSGRVDTQYF TGTGCCAGCAGCCAAGTCTCCGGGAGGGTAGATACGCAGTATTTT
. TRBJ1-5 TRBV5-1 TRBD1 CASSSNPGQEHQPQHF TGCGCCAGCAGCTCGAACCCCGGACAGGAACATCAGCCCCAGCATTTT
. TRBJ1-6 TRBV3-1/TRBV3-2 . CASSQGTGNSPLHF TGTGCCAGCAGCCAAGGGACTGGTAATTCACCCCTCCACTTT
. TRBJ1-1 TRBV6-6 . CASTVLGRDTEAFF TGTGCCAGCACCGTTCTAGGGCGGGACACTGAAGCTTTCTTT
. TRBJ2-7 TRBV2 . CASSFSSYEQYF TGTGCCAGCAGTTTCAGCTCCTACGAGCAGTACTTC
. TRBJ2-6 TRBV5-1 . CASSYRVSGANVLTF TGCGCCAGCAGCTACAGGGTCTCTGGGGCCAACGTCCTGACTTTC
. TRBJ2-2 TRBV11-2 TRBD1 CASSLGKTGDTGELFF TGTGCCAGCAGCTTAGGGAAGACAGGGGACACCGGGGAGCTGTTTTTT
. TRBJ2-6 TRBV19 . CASSRDTTFSGANVLTF TGTGCCAGTAGCAGGGACACCACTTTCTCTGGGGCCAACGTCCTGACTTTC
. TRBJ2-1 TRBV10-2 TRBD2 CASSASGTSGGGEQFF TGCGCCAGCAGTGCGAGCGGGACTAGCGGGGGGGGTGAGCAGTTCTTC
. TRBJ2-1 TRBV11-3 . CASSRGALGVDEQFF TGTGCCAGCAGCCGGGGGGCCCTAGGGGTGGATGAGCAGTTCTTC
. TRBJ1-2 TRBV18 TRBD1 CASSPPLTGVPLYGYTF TGTGCCAGCTCACCACCGTTAACAGGGGTCCCTCTCTATGGCTACACCTTC
few TRBJ2-5 TRBV29-1 . CSVEDRGRQETQYF TGCAGCGTTGAAGATAGGGGCAGACAAGAGACCCAGTACTTC